This TCR beta chain was recovered during a study of blood T cells in healthy people across ages. Overall study results and limits: As age increased, TCR beta diversity per million T cells fell in a roughly linear fashion. Donor CMV infection status was unknown, possibly confounding age-related changes in expanded clonotypes. The lack of PBMC sorting stopped any conclusive naive versus antigen-experienced comparison.

In germline, CDR1 is SGHAT, CDR2 FQNNGV. V was shortened by 1 base and J by 0 bases, with 10 bases between the two germline ends. This CDR3 region has 16 residues. This clonotype was detected only a few times. Its target is not known. Together with a sample-barcoded 5' primer, a J-beta primer mix was included in a second PCR lasting about 7 to 12 cycles. Each CDR3 protein gets one entry after TCRdb re-called the 5' RACE reads with MiXCR. The data hold fewer than 2,000,000 distinct CDR3 sequences, with approximately 39% observed a single time. Caucasian individuals from Russia who were healthy and aged about 6 to 95 acted as donors.

The source is a human donor in good health. The chain links TRBV11-2 to TRBJ2-1, with D unclear. Material: blood. Here the CDR3 DNA reads TGTGCCAGCAGCTTAGGGTGGCGGAGCTCCTACAATGAGCAGTTCTTC. Its translation: CASSLGWRSSYNEQFF.